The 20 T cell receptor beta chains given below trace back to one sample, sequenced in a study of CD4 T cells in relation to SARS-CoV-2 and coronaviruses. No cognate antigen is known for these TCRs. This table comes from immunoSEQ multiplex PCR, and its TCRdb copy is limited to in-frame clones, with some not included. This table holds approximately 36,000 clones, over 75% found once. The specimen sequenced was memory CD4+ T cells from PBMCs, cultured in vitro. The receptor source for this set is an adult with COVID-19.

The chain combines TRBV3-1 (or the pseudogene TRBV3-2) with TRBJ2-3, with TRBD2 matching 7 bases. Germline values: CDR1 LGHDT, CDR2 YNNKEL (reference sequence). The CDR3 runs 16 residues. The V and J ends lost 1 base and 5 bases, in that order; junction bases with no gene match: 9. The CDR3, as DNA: TGTGCCAGCAGCCAAGGTCCAGCGGGGCACGGAGATACGCAGTATTTT. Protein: CASSQGPAGHGDTQYF.

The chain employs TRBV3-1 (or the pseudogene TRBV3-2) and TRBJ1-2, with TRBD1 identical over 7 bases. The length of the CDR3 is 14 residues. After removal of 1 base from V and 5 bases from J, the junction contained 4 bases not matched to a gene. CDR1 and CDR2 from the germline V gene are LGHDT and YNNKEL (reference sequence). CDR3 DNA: TGTGCCAGCAGCCAAGGGACAGGCTCTTATGGCTACACCTTC. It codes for CASSQGTGSYGYTF.

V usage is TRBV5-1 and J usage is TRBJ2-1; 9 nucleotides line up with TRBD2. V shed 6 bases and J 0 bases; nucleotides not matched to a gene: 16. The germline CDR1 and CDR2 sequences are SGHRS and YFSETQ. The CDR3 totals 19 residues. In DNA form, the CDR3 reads TGCGCCAGCACCCAATGGGGCCTAGCGGGGACAAGCTCCTACAATGAGCAGTTCTTC. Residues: CASTQWGLAGTSSYNEQFF.

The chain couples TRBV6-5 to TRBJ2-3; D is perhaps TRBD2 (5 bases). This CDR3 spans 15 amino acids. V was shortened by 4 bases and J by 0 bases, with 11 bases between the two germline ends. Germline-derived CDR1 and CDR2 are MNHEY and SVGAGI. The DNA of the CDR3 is TGTGCCAGCAGTTCCCCGAGGAGGAGCACAGATACGCAGTATTTT. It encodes CASSSPRRSTDTQYF.

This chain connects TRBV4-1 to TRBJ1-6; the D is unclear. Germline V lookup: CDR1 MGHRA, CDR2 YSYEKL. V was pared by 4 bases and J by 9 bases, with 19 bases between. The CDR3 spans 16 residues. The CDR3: CASSPRAARDGSPLHF. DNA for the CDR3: TGCGCCAGCAGCCCCCGGGCCGCGAGAGATGGTTCACCCCTCCACTTT.

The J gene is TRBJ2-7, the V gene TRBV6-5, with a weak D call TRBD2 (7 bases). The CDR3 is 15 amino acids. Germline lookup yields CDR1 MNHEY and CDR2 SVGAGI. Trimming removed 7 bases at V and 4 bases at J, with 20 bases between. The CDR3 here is CASTMNPGGVYEQYF. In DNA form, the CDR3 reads TGTGCCAGCACCATGAACCCGGGGGGCGTTTACGAGCAGTACTTC.

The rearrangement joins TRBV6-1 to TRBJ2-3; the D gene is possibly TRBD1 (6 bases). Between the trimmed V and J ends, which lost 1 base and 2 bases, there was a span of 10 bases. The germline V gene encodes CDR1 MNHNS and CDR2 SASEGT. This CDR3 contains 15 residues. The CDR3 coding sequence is TGTGCCAGCAGTGAAGGGACAGCCTTCACAGATACGCAGTATTTT. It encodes CASSEGTAFTDTQYF.

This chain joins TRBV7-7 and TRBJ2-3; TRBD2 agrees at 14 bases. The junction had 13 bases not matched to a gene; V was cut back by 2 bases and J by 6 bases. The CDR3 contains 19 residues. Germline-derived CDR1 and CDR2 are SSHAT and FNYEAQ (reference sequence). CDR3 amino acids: CASSLKPPGTSGSRDTQYF. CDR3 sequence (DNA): TGTGCCAGCAGCTTAAAGCCGCCGGGGACTAGCGGGAGTCGGGATACGCAGTATTTT.

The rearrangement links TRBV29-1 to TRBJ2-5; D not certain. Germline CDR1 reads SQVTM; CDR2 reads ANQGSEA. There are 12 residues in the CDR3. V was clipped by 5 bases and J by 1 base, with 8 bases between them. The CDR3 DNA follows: TGCAGCGTTTACAGCATCCAAGAGACCCAGTACTTC. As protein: CSVYSIQETQYF.

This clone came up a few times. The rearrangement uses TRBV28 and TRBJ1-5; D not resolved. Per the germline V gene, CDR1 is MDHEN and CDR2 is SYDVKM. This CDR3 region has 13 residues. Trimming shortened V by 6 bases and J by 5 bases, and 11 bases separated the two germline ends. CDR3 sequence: CASSVQGYQPQHF. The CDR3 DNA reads TGTGCCAGCAGCGTACAAGGCTATCAGCCCCAGCATTTT.

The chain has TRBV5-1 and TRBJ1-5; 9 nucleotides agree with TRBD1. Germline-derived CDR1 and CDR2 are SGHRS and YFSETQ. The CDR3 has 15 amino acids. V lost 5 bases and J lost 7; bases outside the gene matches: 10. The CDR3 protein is CASSTDGQGNQPQHF. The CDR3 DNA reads TGCGCCAGCAGTACGGATGGACAGGGGAACCAGCCCCAGCATTTT.

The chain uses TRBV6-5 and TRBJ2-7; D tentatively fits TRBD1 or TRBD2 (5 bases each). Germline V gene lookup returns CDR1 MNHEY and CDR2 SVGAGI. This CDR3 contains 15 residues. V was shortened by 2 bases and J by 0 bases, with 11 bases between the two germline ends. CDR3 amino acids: CASSYRWDDSYEQYF. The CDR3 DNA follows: TGTGCCAGCAGTTACCGATGGGACGACTCCTACGAGCAGTACTTC.

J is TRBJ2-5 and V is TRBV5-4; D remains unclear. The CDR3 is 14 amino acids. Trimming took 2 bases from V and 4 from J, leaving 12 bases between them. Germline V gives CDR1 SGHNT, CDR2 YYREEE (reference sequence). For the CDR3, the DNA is TGTGCCAGCAGCTTCCCCGGGTCCGCAGAGACCCAGTACTTC. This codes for CASSFPGSAETQYF.

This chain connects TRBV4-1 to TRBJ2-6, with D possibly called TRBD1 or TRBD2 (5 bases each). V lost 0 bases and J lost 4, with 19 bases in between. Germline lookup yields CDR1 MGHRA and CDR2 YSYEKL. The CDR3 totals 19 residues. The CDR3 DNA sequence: TGCGCCAGCAGCCAAGATCCGGTAAGGGGAGCGAGGGGGGCCAACGTCCTGACTTTC. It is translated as CASSQDPVRGARGANVLTF.

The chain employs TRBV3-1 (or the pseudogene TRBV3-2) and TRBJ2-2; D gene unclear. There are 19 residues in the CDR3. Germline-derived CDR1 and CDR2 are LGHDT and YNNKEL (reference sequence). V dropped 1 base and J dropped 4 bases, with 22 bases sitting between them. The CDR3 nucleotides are TGTGCCAGCAGCCAAGGGCTTTTCCTAAGCCCGGAGTTCACCGGGGAGCTGTTTTTT. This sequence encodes CASSQGLFLSPEFTGELFF.

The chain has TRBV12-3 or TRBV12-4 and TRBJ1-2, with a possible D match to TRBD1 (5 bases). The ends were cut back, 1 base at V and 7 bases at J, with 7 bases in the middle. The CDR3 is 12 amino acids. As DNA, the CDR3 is TGTGCCAGCAGTTTAGTCGGGGCTGGCTACACCTTC. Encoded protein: CASSLVGAGYTF.

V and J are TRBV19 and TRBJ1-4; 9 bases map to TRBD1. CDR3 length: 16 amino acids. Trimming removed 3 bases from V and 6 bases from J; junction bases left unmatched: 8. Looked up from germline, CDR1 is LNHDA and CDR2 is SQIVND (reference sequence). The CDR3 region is CASSIFYRDRDEKLFF. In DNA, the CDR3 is TGTGCCAGTAGTATTTTTTATCGGGACAGGGATGAAAAACTGTTTTTT.

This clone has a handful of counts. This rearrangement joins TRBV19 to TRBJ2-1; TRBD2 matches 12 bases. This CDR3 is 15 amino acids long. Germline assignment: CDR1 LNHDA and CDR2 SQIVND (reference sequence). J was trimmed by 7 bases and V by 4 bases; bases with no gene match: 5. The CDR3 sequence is CASSRGTSGHNEQFF. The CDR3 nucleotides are TGTGCCAGTAGTAGGGGGACTAGCGGGCATAATGAGCAGTTCTTC.

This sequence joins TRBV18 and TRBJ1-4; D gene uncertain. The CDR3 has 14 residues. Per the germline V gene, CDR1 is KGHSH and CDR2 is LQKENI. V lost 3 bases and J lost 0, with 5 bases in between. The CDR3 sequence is CASSPGATNEKLFF. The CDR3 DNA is TGTGCCAGCTCACCGGGTGCAACTAATGAAAAACTGTTTTTT.

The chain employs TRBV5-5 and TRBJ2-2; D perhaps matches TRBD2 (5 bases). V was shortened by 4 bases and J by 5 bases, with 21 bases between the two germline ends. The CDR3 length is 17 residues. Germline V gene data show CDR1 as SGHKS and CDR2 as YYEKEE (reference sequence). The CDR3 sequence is CASSLAVVARETGELFF. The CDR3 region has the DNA TGTGCCAGCAGCCTGGCTGTGGTAGCGAGAGAAACCGGGGAGCTGTTTTTT.